One sample yielded the 30 T cell receptor beta chains listed below, sequenced in a study of blood T cell repertoires in COVID-19 (dated by TCRdb to 2020 to 2022). Libraries were made using the immunoSEQ multiplex PCR assay. What TCRdb holds here is the immuneACCESS table cut down to in-frame rearrangements. Part of the clones is not present; checked against another copy, under half of the missing clones reflect an unresolved V gene, and the others are unexplained. This sample has 35,000 to 45,000 clones in its table, and roughly nine tenths of those were observed once. The ten largest clones take up 9.2% of the sample. The material sequenced was peripheral blood. The receptors come from a man aged 45-65 years with active COVID-19.

The rearrangement links TRBV28 to TRBJ2-2, with a weak D call TRBD1 (5 bases). The CDR3 sequence is 13 residues long. The ends were cut back, 7 bases at V and 1 base at J, with 7 bases in the middle. Per the germline V gene, CDR1 is MDHEN and CDR2 is SYDVKM. As DNA, the CDR3 is TGTGCCAGCAAAGGGGTGAACACCGGGGAGCTGTTTTTT. This gives the protein CASKGVNTGELFF.

This clone has a single count. The V gene is TRBV28, the J gene TRBJ1-2; tentative D call: TRBD1 (5 bases). From germline, CDR1 is MDHEN and CDR2 SYDVKM. Trimming took off 5 bases at V and 0 bases at J, with 10 bases between the two ends. The CDR3 runs 14 residues. CDR3: CASSQGSSNYGYTF. The CDR3 DNA reads as TGTGCCAGCAGTCAGGGCTCATCTAACTATGGCTACACCTTC.

The CDR3 bases are TGTGCCAGCAGCCAAGGTCTGACAGGGGATGGCTACACCTTC. This encodes CASSQGLTGDGYTF. The gene calls are TRBV3-1 (or the pseudogene TRBV3-2) and TRBJ1-2; 8 bases align to TRBD1. J gave up 6 bases and V 1 base, and 4 bases lay outside the gene matches. Germline V lookup: CDR1 LGHDT, CDR2 YNNKEL (reference sequence). The CDR3 extends over 14 amino acids.

This chain joins TRBV28 and TRBJ1-1; the D is unclear. Trimming removed 3 bases from V and 0 bases from J, with 11 bases in between. CDR3 length: 15 residues. Germline assignment: CDR1 MDHEN and CDR2 SYDVKM. The DNA of the CDR3 is TGTGCCAGCAGTTTGATTTGGGCTGTGAACACTGAAGCTTTCTTT. It specifies CASSLIWAVNTEAFF.

The genes are TRBV7-9 and TRBJ2-3; D may be TRBD2 (6 bases). The CDR3 totals 14 residues. The germline V gene has CDR1 SEHNR and CDR2 FQNEAQ (reference sequence). Deletions cut 5 bases from V and 6 bases from J, with 15 bases between. The CDR3, as DNA: TGTGCCAGCAGCCCTCGGGACTGGGAGGATACGCAGTATTTT. It specifies CASSPRDWEDTQYF.

The chain carries TRBV6-1 and TRBJ1-1, with TRBD1 matching over 8 bases. Germline V gives CDR1 MNHNS, CDR2 SASEGT. Trimming at V came to 2 bases and at J to 8 bases, leaving 10 bases not matched to a gene. This CDR3 spans 15 amino acids. The CDR3 loop is CASSEKVAGGPEAFF. CDR3 coding DNA: TGTGCCAGCAGTGAAAAAGTCGCAGGGGGCCCAGAAGCTTTCTTT.

The chain combines TRBV19 with TRBJ2-6, with D possibly matching TRBD2 (7 bases). The germline V gene has CDR1 LNHDA and CDR2 SQIVND (reference sequence). The CDR3 is made up of 16 amino acids. The ends were cut back, 7 bases at V and 2 bases at J, with 15 bases in the middle. CDR3 DNA sequence: TGTGCCAGTAATCCCCGGGGGGCTGCTGGGGCCAACGTCCTGACTTTC. This encodes CASNPRGAAGANVLTF.

The chain joins TRBV30 to TRBJ2-2, with 8 bases aligning to TRBD1. This CDR3 region has 14 residues. With V trimmed by 3 bases and J by 4 bases, 4 bases remained unmatched. CDR1 and CDR2 from the germline V gene are GTSNPN and SVGIG (reference sequence). The CDR3 nucleotides are TGTGCCTGGAGCCCGGGACAGGTCACCGGGGAGCTGTTTTTT. Protein: CAWSPGQVTGELFF. Full variable domain (missing parts from reference TRBV30 and TRBJ2-2): SQTIHQWPATLVQPVGSPLSLECTVEGTSNPNLYWYRQAAGRGLQLLFYSVGIGQISSEVPQNLSASRPQDRQFILSSKKLLLSDSGFYLCAWSPGQVTGELFFGEGSRLTVL.

The rearrangement links TRBV6-5 to TRBJ1-5; no reliable D call. Germline V gene lookup returns CDR1 MNHEY and CDR2 SVGAGI. V lost 6 bases and J 0 bases, leaving 12 bases between the germline ends. This CDR3 has 15 amino acids. CDR3 coding DNA: TGTGCCAGCAGCGCCCCGAGCACTAGCAATCAGCCCCAGCATTTT. Translated, it gives CASSAPSTSNQPQHF.

This chain links TRBV5-4 with TRBJ2-2; D perhaps matches TRBD2 (6 bases). Germline loops: CDR1 SGHNT, CDR2 YYREEE (reference sequence). V lost 4 bases to trimming and J lost 5 bases, with 15 bases between them. CDR3 length: 15 residues. The CDR3 region is CASSQPGVKTGELFF. The CDR3, as DNA: TGTGCCAGCAGCCAGCCGGGGGTAAAAACCGGGGAGCTGTTTTTT.

V and J are TRBV20-1 and TRBJ2-1; maybe TRBD2 (5 bases). The CDR3 length is 13 residues. Trimming removed 3 bases at V and 7 bases at J, with 13 bases between. CDR1 and CDR2 from the germline V gene are DFQATT and SNEGSKA (reference sequence). CDR3 residues: CSASELAVNEQFF. The CDR3 nucleotides read TGCAGTGCTAGTGAGCTAGCTGTAAATGAGCAGTTCTTC.

V gene TRBV9 combines with J gene TRBJ2-7; D is unclear. Trimming shortened V by 0 bases and J by 3 bases, and 16 bases separated the two germline ends. Per the germline V gene, CDR1 is SGDLS and CDR2 is YYNGEE. The CDR3 totals 16 residues. In nucleotides, the CDR3 is TGTGCCAGCAGCGTAGCTGCGGCTAGAGGAGACTACGAGCAGTACTTC. It yields the protein CASSVAAARGDYEQYF.

The table lists this clone with a count of one. The genes are TRBV28 and TRBJ1-4, with D perhaps TRBD1 (6 bases). V was pared by 8 bases and J by 2 bases, with 18 bases between. This CDR3 is 16 amino acids long. Germline lookup yields CDR1 MDHEN and CDR2 SYDVKM. The CDR3 DNA reads TGTGCCAGCGGATATCGGGGGCGGGGGACTAATGAAAAACTGTTTTTT. It yields the protein CASGYRGRGTNEKLFF.

The chain has TRBV10-3 and TRBJ2-2, with 9 bases lining up with TRBD2. V trimming: 7 bases; J trimming: 2 bases; junction bases outside the gene matches: 2. CDR3 length: 14 residues. The germline CDR1 and CDR2 sequences are ENHRY and SYGVKD. The CDR3 DNA sequence: TGTGCCATCAAAGCGGGAGGTAACACCGGGGAGCTGTTTTTT. Its translation is CAIKAGGNTGELFF.

CDR3 sequence reads: CASSPGTRDNEQFF. The CDR3 nucleotides are TGCGCCAGCAGTCCGGGGACACGAGACAATGAGCAGTTCTTC. V usage is TRBV23-1 and J usage is TRBJ2-1; D perhaps matches TRBD1 (6 bases). TRBV23-1 is noted as an ORF with a role that remains uncertain. The CDR3 length is 14 residues. The V end lost 4 bases, the J end lost 5 bases, and 12 bases lay between the germline ends.

The chain employs TRBV7-8 and TRBJ1-2, with D perhaps TRBD1 (5 bases). The CDR3 sequence is 14 residues long. Germline CDR1 reads SGHVS; CDR2 reads FQNEAQ. V was trimmed by 3 bases and J by 4 bases, leaving 12 bases between them. CDR3 region: CASSFRGEVYGYTF. CDR3 coding DNA: TGTGCCAGCAGCTTTAGAGGGGAGGTCTATGGCTACACCTTC.

The rearrangement joins TRBV12-3 or TRBV12-4 to TRBJ2-5; D gene ambiguous. V dropped 4 bases and J dropped 4 bases, with 4 bases sitting between them. There are 11 residues in the CDR3. CDR3: CASSSRETQYF. Written as DNA, the CDR3 is TGTGCCAGCAGTTCCCGAGAGACCCAGTACTTC.

V and J are TRBV7-8 and TRBJ1-6; 7 bases map to TRBD1. After removal of 3 bases from V and 0 bases from J, the junction contained 2 bases not matched to a gene. This CDR3 region has 16 residues. Germline loops: CDR1 SGHVS, CDR2 FQNEAQ. In nucleotides, the CDR3 is TGTGCCAGCAGCTTGGGACAGAGCTCCTATAATTCACCCCTCCACTTT. This translates into CASSLGQSSYNSPLHF.

This sequence joins TRBV5-1 and TRBJ1-2; D unresolved. CDR3 length equals 12 residues. Trimming stripped 4 bases from V and 8 bases from J, with 12 bases between. Germline lookup yields CDR1 SGHRS and CDR2 YFSETQ. CDR3 amino acids: CASSERRGGYTF. As DNA, the CDR3 is TGCGCCAGCAGCGAAAGACGGGGAGGCTACACCTTC.

This clone was picked up a small number of times. The chain employs TRBV7-9 and TRBJ1-6, with TRBD1 identical over 11 bases. CDR1 and CDR2 from the germline V gene are SEHNR and FQNEAQ (reference sequence). V gave up 4 bases and J gave up 8 bases; unmatched junction bases: 4. CDR3 size: 15 residues. The CDR3 DNA is TGTGCCAGCAGCTCGGGGACAGGGGGAGATTCACCCCTCCACTTT. Its protein product is CASSSGTGGDSPLHF.

The chain joins TRBV27 to TRBJ1-4; 7 bases are a match to TRBD1. V dropped 5 bases and J dropped 5; count of bases not matched to a gene: 8. The germline gives CDR1 MNHEY, CDR2 SMNVEV (reference sequence). The CDR3 consists of 15 residues. This CDR3 is CASSRGTVRNEKLFF. CDR3 DNA sequence: TGTGCCAGCAGTCGCGGGACAGTACGGAATGAAAAACTGTTTTTT.

The V call is TRBV11-2, the J call TRBJ2-2; D is ambiguous. V lost 1 base to trimming and J lost 6 bases, with 6 bases between them. Germline values: CDR1 SGHAT, CDR2 FQNNGV. This CDR3 has 13 residues. CDR3: CASSLAGAGELFF. The CDR3 bases are TGTGCCAGCAGCTTAGCGGGTGCCGGGGAGCTGTTTTTT.

The chain recombines TRBV24-1 with TRBJ1-1, with 8 bases fitting TRBD1. The CDR3 has 15 amino acids. The V gene end was trimmed by 7 bases and the J gene end by 0 bases; junction bases not matched to a gene: 6. CDR1 is KGHDR, CDR2 SFDVKD, per germline. The CDR3 bases are TGTGCCACCAGGGCAGGACAGGGAATGAACACTGAAGCTTTCTTT. As protein: CATRAGQGMNTEAFF.

The rearrangement uses TRBV30 and TRBJ2-2, with 7 bases fitting TRBD2. After removal of 1 base from V and 6 bases from J, the junction contained 14 bases not matched to a gene. CDR3 length: 17 residues. Germline loops: CDR1 GTSNPN, CDR2 SVGIG (reference sequence). CDR3 nucleotide sequence: TGTGCCTGGAGTGAGTTTAGGACTAGAAGCACCTCCGGGGAGCTGTTTTTT. This sequence encodes CAWSEFRTRSTSGELFF.

This clone was picked up one time. The chain uses TRBV29-1 and TRBJ2-1; TRBD2 aligns across 13 bases. This CDR3 region has 14 residues. Trimming cost V 7 bases and J 4 bases; bases outside gene matches: 4. Germline V lookup: CDR1 SQVTM, CDR2 ANQGSEA. Written as DNA, the CDR3 is TGCAGCGGGTGGACTAGCGGGAGTTACAATGAGCAGTTCTTC. This sequence encodes CSGWTSGSYNEQFF.

The V call is TRBV30, the J call TRBJ1-3, with no clear D. Germline CDR1 is GTSNPN and CDR2 is SVGIG (reference sequence). Trimming removed 2 bases from V and 4 bases from J, with 3 bases in between. The CDR3 consists of 11 residues. The DNA of the CDR3 is TGTGCCTGGAGTCCAGGAAACACCATATATTTT. It specifies CAWSPGNTIYF. Based on the CDR3 plus reference TRBV30 and TRBJ1-3, the full variable domain is SQTIHQWPATLVQPVGSPLSLECTVEGTSNPNLYWYRQAAGRGLQLLFYSVGIGQISSEVPQNLSASRPQDRQFILSSKKLLLSDSGFYLCAWSPGNTIYFGEGSWLTVV.

The chain is built from TRBV30 and TRBJ2-3; 9 bases are shared with TRBD2. The CDR3 length is 14 residues. After removal of 3 bases from V and 6 bases from J, the junction contained 7 bases not matched to a gene. Looked up from germline, CDR1 is GTSNPN and CDR2 is SVGIG (reference sequence). CDR3: CAWRLAGSSDTQYF. The CDR3 nucleotides read TGTGCCTGGAGGCTAGCGGGGAGTAGTGATACGCAGTATTTT. Supplemented by reference TRBV30 and TRBJ2-3, the full variable domain reads SQTIHQWPATLVQPVGSPLSLECTVEGTSNPNLYWYRQAAGRGLQLLFYSVGIGQISSEVPQNLSASRPQDRQFILSSKKLLLSDSGFYLCAWRLAGSSDTQYFGPGTRLTVL.

V gene TRBV5-4 combines with J gene TRBJ2-5, with D maybe TRBD1 (5 bases). The length of the CDR3 is 15 residues. V dropped 4 bases and J dropped 1 base, with 14 bases sitting between them. CDR1 and CDR2 from the germline V gene are SGHNT and YYREEE (reference sequence). Here the CDR3 reads CASSKESTAQETQYF. CDR3 sequence (DNA): TGTGCCAGCAGCAAAGAATCGACAGCCCAAGAGACCCAGTACTTC.

This rearrangement joins TRBV19 to TRBJ2-2; 9 bases line up with TRBD2. The CDR3 is made up of 17 amino acids. CDR1 is LNHDA and CDR2 is SQIVND in the germline V gene (reference sequence). V gave up 4 bases and J gave up 3 bases; unmatched junction bases: 9. CDR3 in DNA: TGTGCCAGTAGTAATAGCGGGAGACGGCGGTACACCGGGGAGCTGTTTTTT. Translated: CASSNSGRRRYTGELFF. Looking up the rest from reference TRBV19 and TRBJ2-2 gives the full variable domain: DGGITQSPKYLFRKEGQNVTLSCEQNLNHDAMYWYRQDPGQGLRLIYYSQIVNDFQKGDIAEGYSVSREKKESFPLTVTSAQKNPTAFYLCASSNSGRRRYTGELFFGEGSRLTVL.

This rearrangement joins TRBV5-1 to TRBJ2-6; D remains ambiguous. This CDR3 has 13 amino acids. The germline V gene has CDR1 SGHRS and CDR2 YFSETQ. Trimming pared 4 bases from V and 6 bases from J, leaving 8 bases between. CDR3 DNA sequence: TGCGCCAGCAGCCGAGGTGAGGCCAACGTCCTGACTTTC. Its protein is CASSRGEANVLTF.